Given below is one T cell receptor (beta chain) in context. Its antigen is not known. V gave up 4 bases and J gave up 2 bases, with 12 bases separating them. The CDR3 totals 14 residues. Germline CDR1 and CDR2: SGHNT and YYREEE (reference sequence). The source of the sample is a study of OX40 agonist ivuxolimab in advanced cancers. The overall study: Partial responses, seen in three patients, involved one hepatocellular carcinoma and two cutaneous melanomas. Study-wide points: Relative to CD4+, CD8+ T cells held more expanded clones on average.

Assay used: immunoSEQ multiplex PCR; TCRdb lists only in-frame clones, some missing. Of about 54,000 clones listed, 75% to 85% are singletons. This receptor was obtained from an adult with an advanced solid tumor such as melanoma, head and neck, liver or kidney cancer. The chain joins TRBV5-4 to TRBJ2-5; D perhaps matches TRBD1 (6 bases). The specimen comprised CD4+ or CD8+ T cells sorted from blood, sampled in a trial of the OX40 agonist ivuxolimab. The CDR3 reads CASSSTGRQETQYF. The CDR3 nucleotides read TGTGCCAGCAGCAGTACAGGGCGGCAAGAGACCCAGTACTTC.